This is a list of T cell receptor beta chains from one sample in a study of blood T cell repertoires in COVID-19. This table comes from immunoSEQ multiplex PCR, and its TCRdb copy is limited to in-frame clones, with some not included. The repertoire holds a few hundred thousand clones, with approximately 90% as singletons. Sample: PBMCs or T cells enriched from blood (not recorded which). Receptors originate from a woman aged 55-69 years in a cohort exposed to, infected with or recovered from COVID-19 (not recorded which). CDR3s include the opening cysteine and the closing phenylalanine or tryptophan. A D gene is named only where the DNA matches it firmly.

>TRBD1|TRBV5-1|TRBJ2-1
CASSSQGDSVNEQFF
>.|TRBV19|TRBJ1-5
CASSPGWGNQPQHF
>.|TRBV28|TRBJ1-2
CASSSTDRSYGYTF
>.|TRBV7-3|TRBJ2-1
CASSLGLYNEQFF
>TRBD1|TRBV5-1|TRBJ2-1
CASSLQGSSYNEQFF
>.|TRBV30|TRBJ2-7
CAWGGPYEQYF
>TRBD2|TRBV3-1/TRBV3-2|TRBJ2-3
CASSQDPLAGTTDTQYF
>TRBD2|TRBV9|TRBJ2-1
CASSQLANNEQFF
>TRBD1|TRBV28|TRBJ1-2
CASRLTGVGGYAF
>.|TRBV18|TRBJ2-7
CASSTSDEQYF
>.|TRBV6-5|TRBJ1-2
CASRPLGGTRGYTF
>TRBD2|TRBV7-3|TRBJ2-7
CASSPGTTHEQYF
>.|TRBV5-1|TRBJ1-4
CASSLGLATNEKLFF
>.|TRBV18|TRBJ1-1
CASSPSGKGDEAFF
>.|TRBV7-9|TRBJ2-1
CASSLPRQSYNEQFF
>.|TRBV7-2|TRBJ1-4
CASSNYRFEKLFF
>.|TRBV6-2/TRBV6-3|TRBJ2-3
CASSYPGLDTQYF
>.|TRBV29-1|TRBJ1-1
CSVQRDLNTEAFF
>TRBD1|TRBV5-1|TRBJ1-1
CASSLMGQGEFAEAFF
>.|TRBV18|TRBJ2-1
CASSPSGAGAFNEQFF
>TRBD1|TRBV3-1/TRBV3-2|TRBJ2-5
CASSQDTPTGGTTQYF